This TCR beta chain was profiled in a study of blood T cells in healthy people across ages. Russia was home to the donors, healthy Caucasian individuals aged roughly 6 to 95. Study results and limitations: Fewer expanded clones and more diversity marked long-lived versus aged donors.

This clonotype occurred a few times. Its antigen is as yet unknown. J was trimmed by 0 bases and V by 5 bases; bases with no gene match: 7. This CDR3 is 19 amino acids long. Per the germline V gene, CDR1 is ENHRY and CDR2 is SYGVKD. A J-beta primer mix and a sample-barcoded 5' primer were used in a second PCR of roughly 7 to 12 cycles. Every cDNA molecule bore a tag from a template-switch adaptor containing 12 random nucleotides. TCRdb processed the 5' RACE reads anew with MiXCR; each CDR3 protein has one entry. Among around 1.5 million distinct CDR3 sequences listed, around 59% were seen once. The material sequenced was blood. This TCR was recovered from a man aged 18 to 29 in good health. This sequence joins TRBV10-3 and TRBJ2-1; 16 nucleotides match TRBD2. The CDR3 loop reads CAISSPGLAGGGSYNEQFF. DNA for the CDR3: TGTGCCATCAGTTCACCGGGACTAGCGGGAGGGGGCTCCTACAATGAGCAGTTCTTC.